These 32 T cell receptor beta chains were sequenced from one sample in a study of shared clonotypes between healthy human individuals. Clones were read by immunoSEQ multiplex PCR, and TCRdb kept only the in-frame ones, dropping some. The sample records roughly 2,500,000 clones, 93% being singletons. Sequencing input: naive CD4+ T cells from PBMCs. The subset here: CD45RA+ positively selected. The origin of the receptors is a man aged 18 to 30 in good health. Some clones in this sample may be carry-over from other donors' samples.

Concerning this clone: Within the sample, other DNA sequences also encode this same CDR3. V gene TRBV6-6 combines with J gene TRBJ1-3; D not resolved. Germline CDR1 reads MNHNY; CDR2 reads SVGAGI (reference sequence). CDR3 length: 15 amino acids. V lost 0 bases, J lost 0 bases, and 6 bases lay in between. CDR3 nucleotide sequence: TGTGCCAGCAGTTACTCAGGGAACTCTGGAAACACCATATATTTT. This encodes CASSYSGNSGNTIYF.

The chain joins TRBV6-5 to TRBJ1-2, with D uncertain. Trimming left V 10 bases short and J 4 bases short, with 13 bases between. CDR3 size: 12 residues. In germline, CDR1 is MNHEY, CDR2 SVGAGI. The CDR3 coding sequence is TGTGCCACCACACAGTCGAGCTATGGCTACACCTTC. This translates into CATTQSSYGYTF.

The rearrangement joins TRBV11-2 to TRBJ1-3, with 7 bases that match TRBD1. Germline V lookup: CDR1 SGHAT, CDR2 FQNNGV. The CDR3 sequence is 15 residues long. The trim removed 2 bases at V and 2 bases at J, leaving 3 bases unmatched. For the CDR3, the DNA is TGTGCCAGCAGCTTATCCGGGACAGCTGGAAACACCATATATTTT. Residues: CASSLSGTAGNTIYF.

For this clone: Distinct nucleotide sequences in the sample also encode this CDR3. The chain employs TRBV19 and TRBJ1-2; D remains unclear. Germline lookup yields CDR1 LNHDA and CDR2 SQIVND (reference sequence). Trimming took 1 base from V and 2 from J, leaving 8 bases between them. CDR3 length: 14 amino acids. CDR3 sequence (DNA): TGTGCCAGTAGTATAGTGACGGGGAACTATGGCTACACCTTC. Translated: CASSIVTGNYGYTF.

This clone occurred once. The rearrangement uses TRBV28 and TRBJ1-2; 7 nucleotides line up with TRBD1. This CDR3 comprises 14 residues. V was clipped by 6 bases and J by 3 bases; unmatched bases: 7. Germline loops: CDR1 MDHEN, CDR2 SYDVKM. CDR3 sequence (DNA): TGTGCCAGCAGCCCGAGACAGGGATACTATGGCTACACCTTC. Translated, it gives CASSPRQGYYGYTF.

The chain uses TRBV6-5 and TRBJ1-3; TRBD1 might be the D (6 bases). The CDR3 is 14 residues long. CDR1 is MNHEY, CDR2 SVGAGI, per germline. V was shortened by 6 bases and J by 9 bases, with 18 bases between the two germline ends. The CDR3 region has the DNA TGTGCCAGCAGCTTTGACAGGTCGCGCGGCACCATATATTTT. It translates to CASSFDRSRGTIYF.

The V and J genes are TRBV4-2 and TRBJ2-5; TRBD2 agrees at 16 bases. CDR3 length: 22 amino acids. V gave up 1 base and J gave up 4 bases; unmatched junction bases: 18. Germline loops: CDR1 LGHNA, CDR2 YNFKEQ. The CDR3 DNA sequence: TGTGCCAGCAGCCAAGGGGGTCGGTTCCTTCCGGGACTAGCGGGAGGGGGAGAGACCCAGTACTTC. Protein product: CASSQGGRFLPGLAGGGETQYF.

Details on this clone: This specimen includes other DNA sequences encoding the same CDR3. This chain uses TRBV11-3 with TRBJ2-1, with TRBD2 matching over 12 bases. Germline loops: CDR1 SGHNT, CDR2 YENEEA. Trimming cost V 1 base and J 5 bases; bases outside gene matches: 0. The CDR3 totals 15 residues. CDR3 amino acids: CASSLGTSGNNEQFF. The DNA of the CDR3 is TGTGCCAGCAGCTTAGGGACTAGCGGGAACAATGAGCAGTTCTTC. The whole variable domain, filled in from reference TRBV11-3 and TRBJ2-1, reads EAGVVQSPRYKIIEKKQPVAFWCNPISGHNTLYWYLQNLGQGPELLIRYENEEAVDDSQLPKDRFSAERLKGVDSTLKIQPAELGDSAVYLCASSLGTSGNNEQFFGPGTRLTVL.

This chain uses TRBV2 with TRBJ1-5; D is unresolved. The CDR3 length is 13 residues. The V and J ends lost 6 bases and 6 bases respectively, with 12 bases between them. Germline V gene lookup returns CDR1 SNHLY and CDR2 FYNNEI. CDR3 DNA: TGTGCCAGCAGGGCAGAGGGAAGTCAGCCCCAGCATTTT. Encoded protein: CASRAEGSQPQHF.

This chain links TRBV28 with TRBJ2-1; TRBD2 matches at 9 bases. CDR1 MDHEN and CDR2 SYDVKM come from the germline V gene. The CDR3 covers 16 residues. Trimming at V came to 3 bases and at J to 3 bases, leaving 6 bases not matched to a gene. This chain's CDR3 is CASSLRLAGFYNEQFF. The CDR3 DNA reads TGTGCCAGCAGTTTGAGGCTAGCGGGGTTCTACAATGAGCAGTTCTTC.

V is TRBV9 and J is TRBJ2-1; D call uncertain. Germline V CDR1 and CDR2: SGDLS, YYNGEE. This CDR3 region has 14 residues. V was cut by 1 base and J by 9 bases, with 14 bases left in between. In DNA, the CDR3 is TGTGCCAGCAGCGTATCACGGACGAACAGTGAGCAGTTCTTC. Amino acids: CASSVSRTNSEQFF.

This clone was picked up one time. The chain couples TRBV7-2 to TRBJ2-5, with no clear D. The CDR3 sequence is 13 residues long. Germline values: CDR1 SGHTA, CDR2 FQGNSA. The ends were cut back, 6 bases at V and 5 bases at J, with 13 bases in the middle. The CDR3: CASSSTPRETQYF. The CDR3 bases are TGTGCCAGCAGTTCCACCCCCCGGGAGACCCAGTACTTC.

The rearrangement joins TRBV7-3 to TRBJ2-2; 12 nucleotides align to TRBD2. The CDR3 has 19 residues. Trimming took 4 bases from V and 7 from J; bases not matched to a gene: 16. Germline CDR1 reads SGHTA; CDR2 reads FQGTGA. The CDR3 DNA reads TGTGCCAGCAGCTCCGGCCTGCTAGCGGGAGGGCCTCGGGGCGGGGAGCTGTTTTTT. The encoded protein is CASSSGLLAGGPRGGELFF.

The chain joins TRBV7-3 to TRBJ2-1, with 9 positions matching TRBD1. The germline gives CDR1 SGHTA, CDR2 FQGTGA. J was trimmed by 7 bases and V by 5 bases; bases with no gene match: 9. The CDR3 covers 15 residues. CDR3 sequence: CASSRTGQGRNEQFF. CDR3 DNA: TGTGCCAGCAGCCGAACCGGACAGGGGAGGAATGAGCAGTTCTTC.

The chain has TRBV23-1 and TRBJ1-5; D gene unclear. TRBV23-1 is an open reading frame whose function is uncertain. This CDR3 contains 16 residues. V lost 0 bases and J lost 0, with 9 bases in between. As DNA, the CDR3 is TGCGCCAGCAGTCAATCTAGCGGTAGTAGCAATCAGCCCCAGCATTTT. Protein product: CASSQSSGSSNQPQHF.

DNA for the CDR3: TGTGCCAGCAGTCCCCCGGGACTAGTGTACAATGAGCAGTTCTTC. This sequence encodes CASSPPGLVYNEQFF. The V gene is TRBV28, the J gene TRBJ2-1; 8 nucleotides align to TRBD2. V gave up 5 bases and J gave up 4 bases; unmatched junction bases: 7. The CDR3 is 15 residues long. The germline gives CDR1 MDHEN, CDR2 SYDVKM.

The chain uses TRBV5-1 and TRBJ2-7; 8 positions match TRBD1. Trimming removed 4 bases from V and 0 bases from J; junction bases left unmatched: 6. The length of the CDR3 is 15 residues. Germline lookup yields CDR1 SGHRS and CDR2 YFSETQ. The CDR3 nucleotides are TGCGCCAGCAGCCCTGGGCAGGGGGCCTCCTACGAGCAGTACTTC. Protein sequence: CASSPGQGASYEQYF.

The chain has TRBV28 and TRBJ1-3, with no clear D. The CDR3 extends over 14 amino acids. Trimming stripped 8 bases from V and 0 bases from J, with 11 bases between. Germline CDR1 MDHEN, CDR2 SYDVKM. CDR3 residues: CASWSPDSGNTIYF. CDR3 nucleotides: TGTGCCAGCTGGTCTCCTGACTCTGGAAACACCATATATTTT.

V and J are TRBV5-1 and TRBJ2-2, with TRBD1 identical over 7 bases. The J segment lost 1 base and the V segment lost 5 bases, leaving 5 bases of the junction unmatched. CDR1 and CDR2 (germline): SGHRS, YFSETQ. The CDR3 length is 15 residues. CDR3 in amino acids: CASRQQGENTGELFF. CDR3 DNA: TGCGCCAGCAGGCAGCAGGGGGAGAACACCGGGGAGCTGTTTTTT.

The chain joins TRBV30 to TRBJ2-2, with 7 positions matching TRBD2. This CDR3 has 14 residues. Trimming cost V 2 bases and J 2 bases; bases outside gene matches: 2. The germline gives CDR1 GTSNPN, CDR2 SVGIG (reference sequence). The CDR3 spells CAWSSGINTGELFF. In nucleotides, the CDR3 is TGTGCCTGGAGTAGCGGGATAAACACCGGGGAGCTGTTTTTT.

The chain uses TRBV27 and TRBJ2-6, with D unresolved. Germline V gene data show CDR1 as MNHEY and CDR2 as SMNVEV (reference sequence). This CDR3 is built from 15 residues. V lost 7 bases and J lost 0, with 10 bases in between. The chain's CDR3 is CASTRSISGANVLTF. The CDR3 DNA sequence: TGTGCCAGCACACGGAGTATCTCTGGGGCCAACGTCCTGACTTTC.

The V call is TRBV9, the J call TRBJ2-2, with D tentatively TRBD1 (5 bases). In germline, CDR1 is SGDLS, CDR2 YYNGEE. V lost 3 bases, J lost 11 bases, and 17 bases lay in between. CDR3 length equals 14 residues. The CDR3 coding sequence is TGTGCCAGCAGCGCCAATAAGGGGCAGCAAGAGCTGTTTTTT. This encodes CASSANKGQQELFF.

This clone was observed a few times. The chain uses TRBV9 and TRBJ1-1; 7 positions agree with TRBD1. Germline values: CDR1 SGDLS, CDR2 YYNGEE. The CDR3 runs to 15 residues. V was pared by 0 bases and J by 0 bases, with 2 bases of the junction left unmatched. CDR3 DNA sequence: TGTGCCAGCAGCGTAGACAGGGGCATGAACACTGAAGCTTTCTTT. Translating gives CASSVDRGMNTEAFF.

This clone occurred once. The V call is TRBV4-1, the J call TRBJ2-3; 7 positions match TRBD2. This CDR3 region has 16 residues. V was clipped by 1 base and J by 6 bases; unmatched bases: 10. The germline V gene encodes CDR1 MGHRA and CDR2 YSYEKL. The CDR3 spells CASSQGQTSMTDTQYF. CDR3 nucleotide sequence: TGCGCCAGCAGCCAAGGGCAGACTAGCATGACTGATACGCAGTATTTT.

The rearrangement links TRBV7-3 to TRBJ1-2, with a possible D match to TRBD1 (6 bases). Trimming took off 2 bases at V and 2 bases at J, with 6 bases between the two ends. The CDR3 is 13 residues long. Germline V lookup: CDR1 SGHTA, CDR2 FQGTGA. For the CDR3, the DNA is TGTGCCAGCAGCTTACAGGGGAACTATGGCTACACCTTC. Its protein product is CASSLQGNYGYTF.

The CDR3 protein is CASSVSGAPTGELFF. CDR3 DNA sequence: TGTGCCAGCAGTGTATCAGGGGCCCCCACCGGGGAGCTGTTTTTT. The V call is TRBV2, the J call TRBJ2-2; D is perhaps TRBD1 (6 bases). Germline V gives CDR1 SNHLY, CDR2 FYNNEI. CDR3 size: 15 residues. Trimming removed 4 bases from V and 4 bases from J, with 13 bases in between.

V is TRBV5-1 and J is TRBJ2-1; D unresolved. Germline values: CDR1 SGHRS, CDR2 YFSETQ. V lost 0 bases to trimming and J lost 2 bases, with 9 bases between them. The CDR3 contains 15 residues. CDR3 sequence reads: CASSLDHHTYNEQFF. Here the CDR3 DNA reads TGCGCCAGCAGCTTGGATCACCATACCTACAATGAGCAGTTCTTC.

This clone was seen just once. The chain's CDR3 is CASSISAGGRSYEQYF. In DNA form, the CDR3 reads TGCGCCAGCAGCATCTCAGCGGGAGGGCGCTCCTACGAGCAGTACTTC. The V gene is TRBV5-1, the J gene TRBJ2-7, with TRBD2 identical over 10 bases. Trimming removed 4 bases from V and 0 bases from J; junction bases left unmatched: 7. Germline V gives CDR1 SGHRS, CDR2 YFSETQ. The CDR3 loop spans 16 amino acids.

CDR3 nucleotide sequence: TGTGCCAGCAGCGCTCGGGGTCCTCTCCACGAGCAGTACTTC. Its translation is CASSARGPLHEQYF. This sequence joins TRBV28 and TRBJ2-7; D possibly corresponds to TRBD2 (5 bases). CDR3 size: 14 residues. V was shortened by 6 bases and J by 5 bases, with 17 bases between the two germline ends. Germline-derived CDR1 and CDR2 are MDHEN and SYDVKM.

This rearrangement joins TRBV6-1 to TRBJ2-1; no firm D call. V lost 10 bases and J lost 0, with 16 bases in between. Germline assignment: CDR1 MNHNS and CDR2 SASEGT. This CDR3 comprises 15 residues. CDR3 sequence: CATGWVDPSYNEQFF. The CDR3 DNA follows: TGTGCCACCGGGTGGGTGGACCCCTCCTACAATGAGCAGTTCTTC.

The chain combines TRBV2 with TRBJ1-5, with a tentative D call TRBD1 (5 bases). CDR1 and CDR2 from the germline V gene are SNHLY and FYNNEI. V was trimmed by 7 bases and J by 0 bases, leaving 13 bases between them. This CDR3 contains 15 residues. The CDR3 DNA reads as TGTGCCAGCACCCCTGGGGGGAATAGCAATCAGCCCCAGCATTTT. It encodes CASTPGGNSNQPQHF.

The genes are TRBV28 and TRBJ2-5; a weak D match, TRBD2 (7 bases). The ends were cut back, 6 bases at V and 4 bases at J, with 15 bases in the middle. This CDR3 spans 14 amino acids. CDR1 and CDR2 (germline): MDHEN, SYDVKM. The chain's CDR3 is CASRLQGGVETQYF. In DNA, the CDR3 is TGTGCCAGCAGACTCCAAGGGGGGGTAGAGACCCAGTACTTC.